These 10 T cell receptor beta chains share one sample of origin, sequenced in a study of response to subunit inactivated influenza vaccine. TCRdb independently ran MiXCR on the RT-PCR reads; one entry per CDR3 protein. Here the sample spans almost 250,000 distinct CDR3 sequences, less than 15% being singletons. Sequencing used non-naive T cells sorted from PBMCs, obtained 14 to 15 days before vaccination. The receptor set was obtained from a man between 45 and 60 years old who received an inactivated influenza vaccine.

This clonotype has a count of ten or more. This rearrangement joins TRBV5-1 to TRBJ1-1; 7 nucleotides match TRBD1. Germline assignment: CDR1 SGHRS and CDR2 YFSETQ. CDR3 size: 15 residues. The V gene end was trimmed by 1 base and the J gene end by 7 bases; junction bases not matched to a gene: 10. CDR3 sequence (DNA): TGCGCCAGCAGCTTGTGGGACGTAGGGGGCCGTGAAGCTTTCTTT. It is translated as CASSLWDVGGREAFF.

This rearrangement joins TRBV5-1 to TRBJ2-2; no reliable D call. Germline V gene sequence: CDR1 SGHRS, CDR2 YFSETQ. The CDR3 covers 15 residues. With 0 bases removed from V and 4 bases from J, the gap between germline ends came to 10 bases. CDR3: CASSLALSGTGELFF. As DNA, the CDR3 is TGCGCCAGCAGCTTGGCCCTCTCAGGCACCGGGGAGCTGTTTTTT.

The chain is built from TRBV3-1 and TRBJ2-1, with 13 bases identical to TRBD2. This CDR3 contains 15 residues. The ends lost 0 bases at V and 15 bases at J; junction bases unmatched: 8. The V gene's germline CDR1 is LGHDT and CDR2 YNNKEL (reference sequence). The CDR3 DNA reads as TGTGCCAGCAGCCAAGATTTGACTAGCGGGAGGCAGCGGTTCTTC. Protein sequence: CASSQDLTSGRQRFF.

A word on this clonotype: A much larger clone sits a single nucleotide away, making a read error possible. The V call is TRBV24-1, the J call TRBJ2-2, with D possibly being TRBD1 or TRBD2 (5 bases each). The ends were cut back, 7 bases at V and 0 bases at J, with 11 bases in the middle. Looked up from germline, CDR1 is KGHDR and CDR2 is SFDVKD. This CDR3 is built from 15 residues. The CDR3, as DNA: TGTGCCACCAGCCGGGACGGCGCGAACACCGGGGAGCTGTTTTTT. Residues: CATSRDGANTGELFF.

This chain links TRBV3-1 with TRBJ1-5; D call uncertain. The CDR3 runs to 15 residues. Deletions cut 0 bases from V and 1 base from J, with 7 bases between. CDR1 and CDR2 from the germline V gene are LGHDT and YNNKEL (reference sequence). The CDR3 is CASSQDPQSNQPQHF. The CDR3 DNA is TGTGCCAGCAGCCAAGATCCACAGAGCAATCAGCCCCAGCATTTT.

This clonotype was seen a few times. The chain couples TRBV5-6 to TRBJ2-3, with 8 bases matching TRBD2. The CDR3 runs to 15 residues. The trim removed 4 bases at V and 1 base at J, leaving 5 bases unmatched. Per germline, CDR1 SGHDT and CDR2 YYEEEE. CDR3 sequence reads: CASSPQGLGTDTQYF. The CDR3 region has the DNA TGTGCCAGCAGCCCCCAGGGACTAGGCACAGATACGCAGTATTTT.

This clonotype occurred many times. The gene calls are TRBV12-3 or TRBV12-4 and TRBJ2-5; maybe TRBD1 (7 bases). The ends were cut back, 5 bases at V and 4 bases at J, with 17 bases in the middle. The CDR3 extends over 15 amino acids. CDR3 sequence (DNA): TGTGCCAGCAGTCTCTTCAGGGGGGCCGTAGAGACCCAGTACTTC. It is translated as CASSLFRGAVETQYF.

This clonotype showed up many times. CDR3 in DNA: TGTGCCACCCGCCACCAGGGGCGAACCTACGAGCAGTACTTC. As protein: CATRHQGRTYEQYF. The chain joins TRBV10-3 to TRBJ2-7, with a weak D call TRBD1 (6 bases). V was clipped by 10 bases and J by 2 bases, with 18 bases between them. Germline CDR1 ENHRY, CDR2 SYGVKD. The CDR3 spans 14 residues.

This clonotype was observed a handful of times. The CDR3 DNA sequence: TGTGCCATCAGGGCGGAGGGACCCTATAATTCACCCCTCCACTTT. Its protein is CAIRAEGPYNSPLHF. The chain carries TRBV10-3 and TRBJ1-6; D may be TRBD1 (5 bases). V lost 6 bases to trimming and J lost 2 bases, with 11 bases between them. This CDR3 has 15 amino acids. Germline V gives CDR1 ENHRY, CDR2 SYGVKD.

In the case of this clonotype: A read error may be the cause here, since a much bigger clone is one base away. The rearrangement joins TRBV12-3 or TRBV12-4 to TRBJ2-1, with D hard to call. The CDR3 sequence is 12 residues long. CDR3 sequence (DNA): TGTACCAGCAGTTTAGCAGCCAATGAGCAGTTCTTC. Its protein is CTSSLAANEQFF.